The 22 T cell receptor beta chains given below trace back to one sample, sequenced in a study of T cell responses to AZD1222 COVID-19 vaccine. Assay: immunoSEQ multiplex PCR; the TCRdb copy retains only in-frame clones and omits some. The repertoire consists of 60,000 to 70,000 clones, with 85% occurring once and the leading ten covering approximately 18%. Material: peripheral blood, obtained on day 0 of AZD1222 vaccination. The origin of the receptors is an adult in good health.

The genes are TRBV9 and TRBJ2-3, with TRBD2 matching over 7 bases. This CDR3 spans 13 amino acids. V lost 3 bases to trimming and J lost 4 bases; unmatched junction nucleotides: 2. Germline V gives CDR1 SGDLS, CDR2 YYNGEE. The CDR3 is CASSAGLADTQYF. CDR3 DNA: TGTGCCAGCAGCGCCGGACTAGCAGATACGCAGTATTTT.

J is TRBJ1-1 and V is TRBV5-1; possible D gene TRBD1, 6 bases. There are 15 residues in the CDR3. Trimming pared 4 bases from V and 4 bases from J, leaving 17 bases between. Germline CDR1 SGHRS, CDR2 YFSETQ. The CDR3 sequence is CASSPGEGVPTEAFF. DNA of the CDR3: TGCGCCAGCAGCCCCGGGGAGGGGGTTCCCACTGAAGCTTTCTTT.

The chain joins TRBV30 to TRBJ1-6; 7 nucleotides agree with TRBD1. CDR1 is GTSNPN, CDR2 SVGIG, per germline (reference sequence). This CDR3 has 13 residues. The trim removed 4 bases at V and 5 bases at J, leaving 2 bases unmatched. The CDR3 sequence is CAWTGTDNSPLHF. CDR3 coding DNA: TGTGCCTGGACCGGGACAGATAATTCACCCCTCCACTTT.

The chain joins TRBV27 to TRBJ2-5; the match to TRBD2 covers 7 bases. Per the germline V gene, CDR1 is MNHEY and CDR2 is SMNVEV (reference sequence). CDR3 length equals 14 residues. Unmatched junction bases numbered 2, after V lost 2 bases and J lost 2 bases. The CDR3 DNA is TGTGCCAGCAGTTTAAACGGGGGGCAAGAGACCCAGTACTTC. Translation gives CASSLNGGQETQYF.

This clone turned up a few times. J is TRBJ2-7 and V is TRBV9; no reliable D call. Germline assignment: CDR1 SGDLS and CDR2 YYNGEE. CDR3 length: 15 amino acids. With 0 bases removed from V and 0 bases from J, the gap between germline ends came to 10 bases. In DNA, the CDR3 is TGTGCCAGCAGCGTAGGTAGTTTGAGCTCCTACGAGCAGTACTTC. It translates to CASSVGSLSSYEQYF.

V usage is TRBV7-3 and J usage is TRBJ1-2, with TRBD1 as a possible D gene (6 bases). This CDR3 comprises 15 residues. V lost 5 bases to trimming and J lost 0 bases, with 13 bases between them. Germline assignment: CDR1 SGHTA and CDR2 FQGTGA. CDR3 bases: TGTGCCAGCAGCCCGGGGGGGGCTTCTAACTATGGCTACACCTTC. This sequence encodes CASSPGGASNYGYTF. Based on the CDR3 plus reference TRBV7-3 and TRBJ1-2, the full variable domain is GAGVSQTPSNKVTEKGKYVELRCDPISGHTALYWYRQSLGQGPEFLIYFQGTGAADDSGLPNDRFFAVRPEGSVSTLKIQRTERGDSAVYLCASSPGGASNYGYTFGSGTRLTVV.

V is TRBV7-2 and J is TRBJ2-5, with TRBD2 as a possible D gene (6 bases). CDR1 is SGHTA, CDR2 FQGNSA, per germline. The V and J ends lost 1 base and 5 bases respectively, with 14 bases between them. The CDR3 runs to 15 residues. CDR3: CASSLVAVGRETQYF. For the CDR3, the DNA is TGTGCCAGCAGCTTAGTGGCAGTAGGGAGGGAGACCCAGTACTTC.

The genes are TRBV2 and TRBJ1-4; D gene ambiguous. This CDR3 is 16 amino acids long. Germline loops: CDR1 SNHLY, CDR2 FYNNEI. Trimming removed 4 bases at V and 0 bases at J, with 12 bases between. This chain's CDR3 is CASSGSPIATNEKLFF. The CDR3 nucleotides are TGTGCCAGCAGTGGGTCACCTATCGCAACTAATGAAAAACTGTTTTTT.

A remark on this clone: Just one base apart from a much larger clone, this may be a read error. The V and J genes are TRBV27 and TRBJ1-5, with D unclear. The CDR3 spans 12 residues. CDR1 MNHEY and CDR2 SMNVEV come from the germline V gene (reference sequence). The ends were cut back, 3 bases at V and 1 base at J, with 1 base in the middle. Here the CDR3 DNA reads TGTGCCAGCAGTTTCAGCAATCAGCCCCAGCATTTT. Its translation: CASSFSNQPQHF.

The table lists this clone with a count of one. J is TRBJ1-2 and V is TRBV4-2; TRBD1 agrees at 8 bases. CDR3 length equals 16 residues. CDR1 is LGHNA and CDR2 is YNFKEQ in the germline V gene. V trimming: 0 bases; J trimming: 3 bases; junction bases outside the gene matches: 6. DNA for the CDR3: TGTGCCAGCAGCCAAGATCCGGCAGGGGGCGACTATGGCTACACCTTC. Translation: CASSQDPAGGDYGYTF.

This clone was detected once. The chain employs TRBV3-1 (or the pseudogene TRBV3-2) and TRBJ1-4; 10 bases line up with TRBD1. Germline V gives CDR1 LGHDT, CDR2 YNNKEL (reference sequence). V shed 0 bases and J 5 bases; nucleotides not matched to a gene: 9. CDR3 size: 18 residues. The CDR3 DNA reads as TGTGCCAGCAGCCAAGAAATATTAGCGGGACAGGGGAATGAAAAACTGTTTTTT. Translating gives CASSQEILAGQGNEKLFF.

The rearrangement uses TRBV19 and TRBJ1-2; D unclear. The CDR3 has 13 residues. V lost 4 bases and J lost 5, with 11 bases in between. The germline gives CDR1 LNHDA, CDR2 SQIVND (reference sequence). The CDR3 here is CASSKDKMYGYTF. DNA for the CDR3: TGTGCCAGTAGTAAAGATAAAATGTATGGCTACACCTTC.

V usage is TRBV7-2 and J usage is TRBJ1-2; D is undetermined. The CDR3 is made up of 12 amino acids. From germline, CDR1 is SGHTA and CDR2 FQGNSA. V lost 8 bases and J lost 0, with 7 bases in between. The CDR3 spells CASGFPNYGYTF. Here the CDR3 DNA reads TGTGCCAGCGGGTTCCCTAACTATGGCTACACCTTC.

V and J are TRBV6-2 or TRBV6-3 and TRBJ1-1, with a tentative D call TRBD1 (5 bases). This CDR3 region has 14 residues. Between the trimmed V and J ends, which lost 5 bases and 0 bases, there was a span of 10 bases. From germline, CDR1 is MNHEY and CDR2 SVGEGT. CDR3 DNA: TGTGCCAGCAGTCGACAGAACATGAACACTGAAGCTTTCTTT. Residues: CASSRQNMNTEAFF.

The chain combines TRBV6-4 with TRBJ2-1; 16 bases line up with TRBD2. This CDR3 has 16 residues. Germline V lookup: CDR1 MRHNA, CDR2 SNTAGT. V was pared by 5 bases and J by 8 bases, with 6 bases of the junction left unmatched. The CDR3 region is CASSPGLAGGSDEQFF. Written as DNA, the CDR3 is TGTGCCAGCAGTCCGGGACTAGCGGGGGGGTCTGATGAGCAGTTCTTC.

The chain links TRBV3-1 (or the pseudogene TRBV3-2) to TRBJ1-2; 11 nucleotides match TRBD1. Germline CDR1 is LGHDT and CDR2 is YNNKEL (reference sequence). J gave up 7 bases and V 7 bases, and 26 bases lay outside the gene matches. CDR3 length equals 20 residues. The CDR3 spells CASTLRTGGDAYASLGGYTF. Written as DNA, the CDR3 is TGTGCCAGCACCCTTCGGACAGGGGGCGATGCCTATGCTTCGTTGGGTGGCTACACCTTC.

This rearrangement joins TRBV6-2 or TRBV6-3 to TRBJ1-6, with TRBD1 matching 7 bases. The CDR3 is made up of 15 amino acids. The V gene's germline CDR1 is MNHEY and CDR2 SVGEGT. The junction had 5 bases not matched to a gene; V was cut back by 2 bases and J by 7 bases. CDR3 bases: TGTGCCAGCAGTTACAAGACAGGGCGGAATTCACCCCTCCACTTT. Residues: CASSYKTGRNSPLHF.

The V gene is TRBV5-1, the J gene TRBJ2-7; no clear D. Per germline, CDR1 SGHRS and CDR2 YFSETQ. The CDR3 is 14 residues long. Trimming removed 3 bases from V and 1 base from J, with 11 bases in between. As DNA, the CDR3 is TGCGCCAGCAGCTCGGTGGGAAAGTCCTACGAGCAGTACTTC. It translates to CASSSVGKSYEQYF.

The CDR3 DNA reads TGCGCCAGCAGCTTCAGGGACGGCTCCTACAATGAGCAGTTCTTC. Its translation is CASSFRDGSYNEQFF. This chain joins TRBV5-1 and TRBJ2-1; D possibly matches TRBD1 or TRBD2 (5 bases each). Trimming pared 2 bases from V and 0 bases from J, leaving 9 bases between. Germline CDR1 SGHRS, CDR2 YFSETQ. The CDR3 has 15 residues.

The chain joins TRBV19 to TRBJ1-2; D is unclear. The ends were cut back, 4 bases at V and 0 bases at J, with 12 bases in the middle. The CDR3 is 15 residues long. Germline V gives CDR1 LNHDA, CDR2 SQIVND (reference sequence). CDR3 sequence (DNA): TGTGCCAGTAGTACCCCGACTATAACTAACTATGGCTACACCTTC. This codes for CASSTPTITNYGYTF.

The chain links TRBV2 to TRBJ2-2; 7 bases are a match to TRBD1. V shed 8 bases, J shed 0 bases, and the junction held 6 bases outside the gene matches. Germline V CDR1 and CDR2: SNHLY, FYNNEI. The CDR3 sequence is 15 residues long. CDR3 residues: CASASGTANTGELFF. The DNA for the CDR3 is TGTGCCAGCGCCTCCGGGACAGCGAACACCGGGGAGCTGTTTTTT.

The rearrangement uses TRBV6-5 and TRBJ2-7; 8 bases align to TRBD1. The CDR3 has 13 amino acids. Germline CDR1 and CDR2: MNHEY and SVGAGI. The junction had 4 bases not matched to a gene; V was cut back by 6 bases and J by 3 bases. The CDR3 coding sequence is TGTGCCAGCAGGAACGGACAGGGCTACGAGCAGTACTTC. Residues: CASRNGQGYEQYF.